These 30 T cell receptor beta chains originate from one sample sequenced in a study of cytomegalovirus exposure and HLA in healthy donors. Primers included in the PCR were 60 Vbeta and 13 Jbeta primers. The repertoire was sequenced with immunoSEQ multiplex PCR; TCRdb's copy has only in-frame clones and lacks some. The sample data list tens of thousands of clones. Sequencing was performed on PBMCs. All receptors come from a woman between 25 and 40 years old in good health and CMV-seropositive.

The chain couples TRBV30 to TRBJ2-2; 7 bases are a match to TRBD2. After removal of 0 bases from V and 2 bases from J, the junction contained 9 bases not matched to a gene. The CDR3 is 17 amino acids. CDR1 is GTSNPN and CDR2 is SVGIG in the germline V gene (reference sequence). The CDR3, as DNA: TGTGCCTGGAGTGTGGGGTTGCTAGCGGTTAACACCGGGGAGCTGTTTTTT. It codes for CAWSVGLLAVNTGELFF.

For the CDR3, the DNA is TGCGCCAGCAGCCAAGATTCGGCGTCGGGACAGGGAAGATTTCAGCCCCAGCATTTT. Translating gives CASSQDSASGQGRFQPQHF. The chain recombines TRBV4-1 with TRBJ1-5; 9 nucleotides match TRBD1. The CDR3 has 19 residues. The V and J ends lost 0 bases and 6 bases, in that order; junction bases with no gene match: 15. The germline V gene has CDR1 MGHRA and CDR2 YSYEKL.

In regard to this clone: The sample holds other DNA sequences that translate to the same CDR3. The chain carries TRBV6-5 and TRBJ2-1; TRBD1 might be the D (5 bases). CDR3 size: 16 residues. The V end was cut by 0 bases, the J end by 2 bases, with 11 bases between. CDR1 is MNHEY, CDR2 SVGAGI, per germline. The DNA of the CDR3 is TGTGCCAGCAGTTACTCCGGAACAGGACCCTACAATGAGCAGTTCTTC. It codes for CASSYSGTGPYNEQFF.

This chain joins TRBV29-1 and TRBJ2-2; the match to TRBD1 covers 9 bases. Germline-derived CDR1 and CDR2 are SQVTM and ANQGSEA. V shed 6 bases and J 4 bases; nucleotides not matched to a gene: 0. The CDR3 sequence is 12 residues long. The CDR3 loop is CSVGQGTGELFF. CDR3 nucleotide sequence: TGCAGCGTGGGACAGGGCACCGGGGAGCTGTTTTTT.

The chain recombines TRBV2 with TRBJ1-1, with unresolved D. V was trimmed by 10 bases and J by 5 bases, leaving 17 bases between them. The CDR3 is 13 amino acids. Germline CDR1 and CDR2: SNHLY and FYNNEI. As DNA, the CDR3 is TGTGCCACCCCGGGCCTGACGGGAACTGAAGCTTTCTTT. Translation gives CATPGLTGTEAFF.

The genes are TRBV9 and TRBJ2-7, with D perhaps TRBD2 (5 bases). Germline CDR1 reads SGDLS; CDR2 reads YYNGEE. V was clipped by 4 bases and J by 0 bases, with 8 bases between them. The CDR3 consists of 13 residues. CDR3 bases: TGTGCCAGCAGCCAAAGCGGCTCCTACGAGCAGTACTTC. This codes for CASSQSGSYEQYF.

The chain links TRBV6-1 to TRBJ2-7, with D maybe TRBD1 (6 bases). Germline V gene sequence: CDR1 MNHNS, CDR2 SASEGT. CDR3 length: 12 residues. V lost 3 bases, J lost 5 bases, and 8 bases lay in between. CDR3 residues: CASSEGTNEQYF. In DNA form, the CDR3 reads TGTGCCAGCAGTGAGGGGACAAACGAGCAGTACTTC.

The J gene is TRBJ2-5, the V gene TRBV2; a weak D match, TRBD2 (7 bases). This CDR3 is built from 14 residues. Germline CDR1 and CDR2: SNHLY and FYNNEI. V shed 6 bases and J shed 2 bases, with 13 bases lying between them. The CDR3 here is CASSQGGGQETQYF. Written as DNA, the CDR3 is TGTGCCAGCAGCCAGGGAGGGGGGCAAGAGACCCAGTACTTC. Together with reference TRBV2 and TRBJ2-5, the CDR3 gives the full variable domain: EPEVTQTPSHQVTQMGQEVILRCVPISNHLYFYWYRQILGQKVEFLVSFYNNEISEKSEIFDDQFSVERPDGSNFTLKIRSTKLEDSAMYFCASSQGGGQETQYFGPGTRLLVL.

This clone is classed as large by frequency. DNA of the CDR3: TGTGCCAGTAGGGTGTTGGGGAGGAACACTGAAGCTTTCTTT. Amino acids: CASRVLGRNTEAFF. This sequence joins TRBV19 and TRBJ1-1; D is ambiguous. Trimming took 6 bases from V and 1 from J, leaving 12 bases between them. CDR3 length equals 14 residues. Germline V CDR1 and CDR2: LNHDA, SQIVND (reference sequence).

The chain employs TRBV28 and TRBJ2-7; tentative D call: TRBD1 (6 bases). The germline V and J ends were trimmed by 5 bases and 2 bases, with 16 bases remaining between them. The CDR3 is made up of 15 amino acids. Germline V gene lookup returns CDR1 MDHEN and CDR2 SYDVKM. CDR3 amino acids: CASSTGHTLAYEQYF. The CDR3 DNA follows: TGTGCCAGCAGTACGGGACACACACTAGCCTACGAGCAGTACTTC.

The CDR3 sequence is CASSPIRTGSQPQHF. Here the CDR3 DNA reads TGTGCCAGCAGTCCCATTCGGACAGGGAGTCAGCCCCAGCATTTT. V is TRBV2 and J is TRBJ1-5; 8 bases are shared with TRBD1. Germline lookup yields CDR1 SNHLY and CDR2 FYNNEI. CDR3 length: 15 residues. Trimming cost V 5 bases and J 6 bases; bases outside gene matches: 9.

The DNA of the CDR3 is TGTGCCTGGATGACCGGGACATCGAACACCGGGGAGCTGTTTTTT. Protein sequence: CAWMTGTSNTGELFF. V is TRBV30 and J is TRBJ2-2, with D tentatively TRBD1 (6 bases). Trimming stripped 4 bases from V and 0 bases from J, with 12 bases between. This CDR3 contains 15 residues. From germline, CDR1 is GTSNPN and CDR2 SVGIG (reference sequence).

The V gene is TRBV4-1, the J gene TRBJ2-1; 8 bases line up with TRBD2. Trimming cost V 0 bases and J 7 bases; bases outside gene matches: 2. Germline assignment: CDR1 MGHRA and CDR2 YSYEKL. This CDR3 comprises 14 residues. CDR3 protein: CASSQEGTSNEQFF. The CDR3 DNA reads TGCGCCAGCAGCCAAGAAGGGACTAGTAATGAGCAGTTCTTC.

As concerns this clone: Sequence at one end of the junction differs from germline and may be a read error. This chain uses TRBV7-8 with TRBJ2-1; 8 bases line up with TRBD2. This CDR3 comprises 21 residues. The germline V gene encodes CDR1 SGHVS and CDR2 FQNEAQ. CDR3 coding DNA: TGTGCCAGCAGCTTTCCCCCAAAGGGGAGCGGGAGCCGTATCTCCGACAATGAGCAGTTCTTC. It encodes CASSFPPKGSGSRISDNEQFF. The entire variable domain, with the rest obtained from reference TRBV7-8 and TRBJ2-1, is as follows: GAGVSQSPRYKVAKRGQDVALRCDPISGHVSLFWYQQALGQGPEFLTYFQNEAQLDKSGLPSDRFFAERPEGSVSTLKIQRTQQEDSAVYLCASSFPPKGSGSRISDNEQFFGPGTRLTVL.

This chain uses TRBV10-2 with TRBJ1-1; tentatively, D is TRBD1 (5 bases). Trimming stripped 3 bases from V and 2 bases from J, with 10 bases between. The germline CDR1 and CDR2 sequences are WSHSY and SAAADI. The CDR3 consists of 14 residues. CDR3 sequence (DNA): TGCGCCAGCAGTGATCTCAGGGATAACACTGAAGCTTTCTTT. Translation gives CASSDLRDNTEAFF.

The genes are TRBV29-1 and TRBJ2-5, with 11 bases aligning to TRBD2. Germline lookup yields CDR1 SQVTM and CDR2 ANQGSEA. V trimming: 7 bases; J trimming: 1 base; junction bases outside the gene matches: 8. The CDR3 extends over 15 amino acids. In DNA, the CDR3 is TGCAGCGCACCTCCAACTAGCGGGGGCCAAGAGACCCAGTACTTC. Translation gives CSAPPTSGGQETQYF.

The chain is built from TRBV5-1 and TRBJ2-3, with 10 nucleotides matching TRBD2. Losses at the gene ends were 0 bases for V and 5 bases for J; bases not matched to a gene: 6. CDR3 length: 16 amino acids. CDR1 is SGHRS and CDR2 is YFSETQ in the germline V gene. The CDR3 DNA sequence: TGCGCCAGCAGCTTGGTTACTAGCGGGAAACGAGATACGCAGTATTTT. It translates to CASSLVTSGKRDTQYF.

The chain is built from TRBV15 and TRBJ1-1, with D hard to call. Germline CDR1 is LNHNV and CDR2 is YYDKDF (reference sequence). Trimming pared 1 base from V and 8 bases from J, leaving 11 bases between. The CDR3 has 13 amino acids. In DNA, the CDR3 is TGTGCCACCAGCAGAGGAGCCGGGATCGAAGCTTTCTTT. This sequence encodes CATSRGAGIEAFF.

The chain joins TRBV5-1 to TRBJ1-3; D is ambiguous. Germline V CDR1 and CDR2: SGHRS, YFSETQ. There are 14 residues in the CDR3. V lost 0 bases and J 6 bases, leaving 10 bases between the germline ends. CDR3 sequence: CASSLGGALNTIYF. The CDR3 nucleotides read TGCGCCAGCAGCTTGGGAGGCGCTCTAAACACCATATATTTT.

V is TRBV7-2 and J is TRBJ2-2; D is uncertain. The CDR3 covers 14 residues. CDR1 is SGHTA, CDR2 FQGNSA, per germline. V gave up 2 bases and J gave up 4 bases, with 8 bases separating them. The CDR3 region is CASSLIRVTGELFF. The CDR3 region has the DNA TGTGCCAGCAGCTTAATCCGGGTCACCGGGGAGCTGTTTTTT.

The CDR3 region has the DNA TGTGCCAGCAGCTTGAAAGGAGGGAACTATGGCTACACCTTC. Translated: CASSLKGGNYGYTF. V is TRBV5-4 and J is TRBJ1-2; D gene uncertain. With 1 base removed from V and 2 bases from J, the gap between germline ends came to 9 bases. Germline V CDR1 and CDR2: SGHNT, YYREEE (reference sequence). The CDR3 contains 14 residues.

Turning to this clone: An end of the junction differs from the germline gene, which may be a read error. The chain couples TRBV13 to TRBJ2-1; 8 positions agree with TRBD2. The germline V gene has CDR1 PRHDT and CDR2 FYEKMQ (reference sequence). The CDR3 is made up of 15 amino acids. The DNA for the CDR3 is TGTGCCAGCAGCTCGACTAGCGACTCCGACAATGAGCAGTTCTTC. It yields the protein CASSSTSDSDNEQFF.

This chain uses TRBV30 with TRBJ1-2, with 8 bases matching TRBD1. CDR1 is GTSNPN, CDR2 SVGIG, per germline (reference sequence). The CDR3 loop spans 13 amino acids. J was trimmed by 4 bases and V by 5 bases; bases with no gene match: 6. The CDR3 DNA is TGTGCCTGGGAAACAGGGGGAGGCTATGGCTACACCTTC. This gives the protein CAWETGGGYGYTF.

V and J are TRBV30 and TRBJ2-1, with D perhaps matching TRBD2 (7 bases). The CDR3 spans 12 residues. Trimming shortened V by 4 bases and J by 10 bases, and 14 bases separated the two germline ends. Germline V gene lookup returns CDR1 GTSNPN and CDR2 SVGIG (reference sequence). The CDR3 protein is CAWKGGVGEQFF. CDR3 DNA sequence: TGTGCCTGGAAGGGGGGGGTCGGCGAGCAGTTCTTC.

V is TRBV7-2 and J is TRBJ1-5; no reliable D call. CDR1 is SGHTA and CDR2 is FQGNSA in the germline V gene. V lost 0 bases and J 3 bases, leaving 12 bases between the germline ends. The CDR3 totals 16 residues. The CDR3 coding sequence is TGTGCCAGCAGCTTAGCGACCGGGAGGTTCAATCAGCCCCAGCATTTT. Translation: CASSLATGRFNQPQHF.

The V and J genes are TRBV18 and TRBJ1-2; D is unclear. The ends were cut back, 2 bases at V and 6 bases at J, with 10 bases in the middle. In germline, CDR1 is KGHSH, CDR2 LQKENI. CDR3 size: 13 residues. CDR3 coding DNA: TGTGCCAGCTCACCATCGGCCGGAGATGGCTACACCTTC. Amino acid sequence: CASSPSAGDGYTF.

The genes are TRBV6-5 and TRBJ1-4; perhaps TRBD1 as D (5 bases). The V end lost 0 bases, the J end lost 2 bases, and 7 bases lay between the germline ends. The CDR3 has 15 residues. Germline values: CDR1 MNHEY, CDR2 SVGAGI. CDR3 region: CASSYSGVTNEKLFF. The DNA for the CDR3 is TGTGCCAGCAGTTACTCAGGGGTCACTAATGAAAAACTGTTTTTT.

The chain joins TRBV30 to TRBJ1-5, with D perhaps TRBD1 (6 bases). Germline assignment: CDR1 GTSNPN and CDR2 SVGIG (reference sequence). The length of the CDR3 is 13 residues. The V end lost 5 bases, the J end lost 6 bases, and 14 bases lay between the germline ends. Here the CDR3 DNA reads TGTGCCTGGGACCAGGGGAGGGCTCAGCCCCAGCATTTT. Translation: CAWDQGRAQPQHF.

V gene TRBV29-1 combines with J gene TRBJ2-5; no firm D call. CDR1 and CDR2 (germline): SQVTM, ANQGSEA. The CDR3 runs to 10 residues. The V end was cut by 6 bases, the J end by 5 bases, with 7 bases between. CDR3 residues: CSVLRETQYF. As DNA, the CDR3 is TGCAGCGTGCTCCGGGAGACCCAGTACTTC.

This clone shows up as medium-sized (0.01 to 0.1%) by frequency. The V call is TRBV2, the J call TRBJ1-1; D is possibly TRBD1 (5 bases). The germline V gene encodes CDR1 SNHLY and CDR2 FYNNEI. The CDR3 consists of 14 residues. The germline V and J ends were trimmed by 6 bases and 1 base, with 12 bases remaining between them. DNA of the CDR3: TGTGCCAGCAGGAAGGACATGGGGAACACTGAAGCTTTCTTT. Amino acid sequence: CASRKDMGNTEAFF.